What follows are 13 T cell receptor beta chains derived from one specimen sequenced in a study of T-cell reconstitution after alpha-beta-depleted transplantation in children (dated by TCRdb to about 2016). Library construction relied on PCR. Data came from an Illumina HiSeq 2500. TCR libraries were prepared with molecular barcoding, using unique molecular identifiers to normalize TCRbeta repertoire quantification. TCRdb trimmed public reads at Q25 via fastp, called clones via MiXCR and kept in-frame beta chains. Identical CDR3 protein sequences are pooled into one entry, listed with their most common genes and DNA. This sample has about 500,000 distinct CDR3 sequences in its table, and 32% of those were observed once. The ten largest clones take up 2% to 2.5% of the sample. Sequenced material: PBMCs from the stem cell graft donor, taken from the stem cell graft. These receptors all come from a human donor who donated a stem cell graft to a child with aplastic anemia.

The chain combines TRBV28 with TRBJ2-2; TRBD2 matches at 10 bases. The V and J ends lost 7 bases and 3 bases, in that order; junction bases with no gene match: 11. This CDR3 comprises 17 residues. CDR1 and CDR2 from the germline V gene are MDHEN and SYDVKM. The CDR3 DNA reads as TGTGCCAGCACCCTACAAAGCGGGAGGGCGGACACCGGGGAGCTGTTTTTT. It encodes CASTLQSGRADTGELFF.

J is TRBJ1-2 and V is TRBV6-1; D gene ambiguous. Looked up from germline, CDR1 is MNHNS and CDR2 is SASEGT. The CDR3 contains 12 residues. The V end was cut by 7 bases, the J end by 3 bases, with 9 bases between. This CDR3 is CASTNNYYGYTF. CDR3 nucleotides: TGTGCCAGCACTAACAACTACTATGGCTACACCTTC.

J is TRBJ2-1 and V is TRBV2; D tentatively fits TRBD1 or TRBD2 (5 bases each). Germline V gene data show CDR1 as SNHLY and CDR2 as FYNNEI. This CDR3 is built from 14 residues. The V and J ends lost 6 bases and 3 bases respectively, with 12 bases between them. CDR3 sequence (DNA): TGTGCCAGCAGAAGGGACGAGGGCTACAATGAGCAGTTCTTC. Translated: CASRRDEGYNEQFF.

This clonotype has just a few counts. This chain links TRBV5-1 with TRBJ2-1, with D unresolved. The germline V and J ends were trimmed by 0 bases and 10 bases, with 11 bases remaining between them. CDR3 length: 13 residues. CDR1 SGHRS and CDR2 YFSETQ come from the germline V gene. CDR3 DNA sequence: TGCGCCAGCAGCTTGGGGGTGGCGGTCGAGCAGTTCTTC. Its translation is CASSLGVAVEQFF.

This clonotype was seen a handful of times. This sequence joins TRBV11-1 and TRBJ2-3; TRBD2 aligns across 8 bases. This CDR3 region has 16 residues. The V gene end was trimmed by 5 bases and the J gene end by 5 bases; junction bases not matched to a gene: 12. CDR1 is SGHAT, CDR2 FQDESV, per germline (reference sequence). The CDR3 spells CASSPIGAGVGDTQYF. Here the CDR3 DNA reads TGTGCCAGCAGCCCCATTGGAGCGGGAGTAGGAGATACGCAGTATTTT.

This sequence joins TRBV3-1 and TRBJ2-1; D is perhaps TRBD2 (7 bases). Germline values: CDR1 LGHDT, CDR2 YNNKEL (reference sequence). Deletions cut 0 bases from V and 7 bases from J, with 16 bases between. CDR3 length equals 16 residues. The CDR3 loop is CASSQDAGEGWNEQFF. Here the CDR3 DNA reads TGTGCCAGCAGCCAAGATGCAGGGGAGGGATGGAATGAGCAGTTCTTC.

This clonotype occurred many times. This CDR3 reads CASSRLAGGLTRSYNEQFF. The CDR3, as DNA: TGTGCCAGCTCCAGACTAGCGGGAGGCCTAACCCGCTCCTACAATGAGCAGTTCTTC. The genes are TRBV27 and TRBJ2-1; 13 positions agree with TRBD2. The junction had 13 bases not matched to a gene; V was cut back by 8 bases and J by 0 bases. Germline V gene sequence: CDR1 MNHEY, CDR2 SMNVEV (reference sequence). The CDR3 has 19 amino acids.

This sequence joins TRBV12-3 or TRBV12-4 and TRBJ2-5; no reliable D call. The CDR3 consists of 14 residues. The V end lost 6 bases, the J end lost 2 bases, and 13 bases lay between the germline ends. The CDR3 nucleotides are TGTGCCAGCAGCTCTGGATTAAAACAAGAGACCCAGTACTTC. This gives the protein CASSSGLKQETQYF.

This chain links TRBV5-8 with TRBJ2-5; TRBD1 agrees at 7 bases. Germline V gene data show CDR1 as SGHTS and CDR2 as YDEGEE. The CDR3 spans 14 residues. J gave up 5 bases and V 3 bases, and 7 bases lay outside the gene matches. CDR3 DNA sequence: TGTGCCAGCAGCTCCCGGGACAGCCGGGAGACCCAGTACTTC. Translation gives CASSSRDSRETQYF.

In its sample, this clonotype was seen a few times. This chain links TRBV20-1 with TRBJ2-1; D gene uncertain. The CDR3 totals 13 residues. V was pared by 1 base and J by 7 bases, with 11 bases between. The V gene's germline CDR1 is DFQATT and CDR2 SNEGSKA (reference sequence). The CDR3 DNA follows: TGCAGTGCTAGAGTCCCTAGAAGGAATGAGCAGTTCTTC. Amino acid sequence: CSARVPRRNEQFF.

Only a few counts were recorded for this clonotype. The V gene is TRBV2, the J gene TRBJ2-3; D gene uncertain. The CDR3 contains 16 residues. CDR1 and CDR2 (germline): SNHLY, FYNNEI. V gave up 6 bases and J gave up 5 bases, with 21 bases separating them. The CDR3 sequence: CASSDNDMAQGDTQYF. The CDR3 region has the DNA TGTGCCAGCAGCGATAATGACATGGCTCAAGGAGATACGCAGTATTTT.

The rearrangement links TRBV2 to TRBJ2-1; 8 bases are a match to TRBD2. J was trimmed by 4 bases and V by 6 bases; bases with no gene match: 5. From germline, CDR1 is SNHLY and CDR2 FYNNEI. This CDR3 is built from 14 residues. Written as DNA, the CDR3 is TGTGCCAGCAGGGTAACTAGCGGATACAATGAGCAGTTCTTC. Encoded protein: CASRVTSGYNEQFF.

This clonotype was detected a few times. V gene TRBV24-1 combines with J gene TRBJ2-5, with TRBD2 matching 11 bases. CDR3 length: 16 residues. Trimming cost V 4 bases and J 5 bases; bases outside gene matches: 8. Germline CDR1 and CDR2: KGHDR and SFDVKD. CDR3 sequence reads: CATSDVTSGVGETQYF. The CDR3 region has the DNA TGTGCCACCAGTGACGTGACTAGCGGGGTAGGGGAGACCCAGTACTTC.